This paragraph reports one T cell receptor (beta chain). The data derive from a study of memory CD4+ T cells and cytomegalovirus serostatus. The table came from immunoSEQ multiplex PCR; TCRdb's copy has only in-frame clones and leaves some out. The table includes around 44,000 clones, around 72% detected once. Single viable CD3+CD4+CD8-CD45RO+ cells were sorted as the memory CD4+ T cells. The sequence came from an adult in good health and CMV-seronegative. Sequenced material: memory CD4+ T cells from blood.

For the CDR3, the DNA is TGTGCCAGCAGCGCCCTCCCTAGCGGGGGGGGAGATACGCAGTATTTT. Its protein is CASSALPSGGGDTQYF. This chain joins TRBV9 and TRBJ2-3; 12 bases map to TRBD2. V lost 3 bases and J lost 5; bases outside the gene matches: 7. The CDR3 runs to 16 residues. Germline V gene sequence: CDR1 SGDLS, CDR2 YYNGEE.